The following is a T cell receptor (beta chain) sequence with its context. The sample belongs to a study of blood T cell repertoires in COVID-19. Whole-study context: The study drew acute and convalescent COVID-19 samples from the United States, Italy and Spain. PBMCs, B-cell-depleted T cells, or T cells provided the cDNA or gDNA that made up the material.

The CDR3 spans 13 residues. Germline assignment: CDR1 MNHNY and CDR2 SVGAGI (reference sequence). V gave up 10 bases and J gave up 2 bases; unmatched junction bases: 4. The repertoire was sequenced with immunoSEQ multiplex PCR; TCRdb's copy has only in-frame clones and lacks some. The sample holds 250,000 to 300,000 clones; around 86% are singletons and the top ten take approximately 2.2%. The V and J genes are TRBV6-6 and TRBJ2-7; 11 positions agree with TRBD2. The TCR comes from a man in his forties or fifties with acute or convalescent COVID-19. The sequenced sample consisted of peripheral blood. The CDR3 region has the DNA TGTGCCACCACGACTAGCGGGGCCTACGAGCAGTACTTC. This sequence encodes CATTTSGAYEQYF.